This is a list of T cell receptor beta chains from one sample in a study of CD8+ T cells in alopecia areata. The assay was immunoSEQ multiplex PCR, and TCRdb's table has in-frame clones only and misses some. The top ten hold roughly 0.91% of the sample, which has under 200,000 clones, roughly 65% seen once. The sequencing used CD4+ T cells sorted from blood, collected at week 4, from a patient treated with tofacitinib. The receptors shown here come from a human donor with alopecia areata. Each CDR3 is given with its conserved first and last residue. D genes are given only for firm matches. For some rows the clone size is stated as once, few or many, or as a class when expanded; others skip it.

d_call: TRBD1; clone_size: few; cdr3_length: 12; j_call: TRBJ2-5; v_call: TRBV15; cdr3_aa: CATEGQAQTQYF; cdr3_nt: TGTGCCACCGAGGGACAGGCTCAGACCCAGTACTTC
d_call: NA; clone_size: few; cdr3_length: 10; j_call: TRBJ1-1; v_call: TRBV29-1; cdr3_aa: CSVSNTEAFF; cdr3_nt: TGCAGCGTTTCGAACACTGAAGCTTTCTTT
d_call: TRBD2; clone_size: few; cdr3_length: 16; j_call: TRBJ2-5; v_call: TRBV29-1; cdr3_aa: CSVSWLAGGLQETQYF; cdr3_nt: TGCAGCGTTTCGTGGCTAGCGGGGGGTCTCCAAGAGACCCAGTACTTC
d_call: TRBD1; clone_size: NA; cdr3_length: 16; j_call: TRBJ1-5; v_call: TRBV5-6; cdr3_aa: CASSAATGLGNQPQHF; cdr3_nt: TGTGCCAGCAGCGCCGCGACAGGGCTAGGCAATCAGCCCCAGCATTTT
d_call: NA; clone_size: once; cdr3_length: 12; j_call: TRBJ1-1; v_call: TRBV30; cdr3_aa: CAWSPGNTEAFF; cdr3_nt: TGTGCCTGGAGTCCCGGGAACACTGAAGCTTTCTTT
d_call: NA; clone_size: NA; cdr3_length: 13; j_call: TRBJ2-5; v_call: TRBV10-3; cdr3_aa: CAISEASEETQYF; cdr3_nt: TGTGCCATCAGTGAGGCCTCGGAAGAGACCCAGTACTTC
d_call: NA; clone_size: NA; cdr3_length: 10; j_call: TRBJ1-1; v_call: TRBV29-1; cdr3_aa: CSVEISEAFF; cdr3_nt: TGCAGCGTTGAAATTTCTGAAGCTTTCTTT
d_call: NA; clone_size: NA; cdr3_length: 12; j_call: TRBJ2-5; v_call: TRBV14; cdr3_aa: CASSRPLATQYF; cdr3_nt: TGTGCCAGCAGCCGTCCCCTAGCCACCCAGTACTTC
d_call: NA; clone_size: NA; cdr3_length: 15; j_call: TRBJ2-1; v_call: TRBV25-1; cdr3_aa: CASSDPAAGYNEQFF; cdr3_nt: TGTGCCAGCAGTGACCCCGCGGCGGGATACAATGAGCAGTTCTTC
d_call: NA; clone_size: NA; cdr3_length: 13; j_call: TRBJ1-2; v_call: TRBV30; cdr3_aa: CAWTQGRSYGYTF; cdr3_nt: TGTGCCTGGACCCAAGGGAGGTCCTATGGCTACACCTTC
d_call: NA; clone_size: NA; cdr3_length: 14; j_call: TRBJ1-2; v_call: TRBV6-5; cdr3_aa: CASSYGGRNYGYTF; cdr3_nt: TGTGCCAGCAGTTACGGGGGGAGAAACTATGGCTACACCTTC
d_call: NA; clone_size: once; cdr3_length: 13; j_call: TRBJ1-1; v_call: TRBV5-4; cdr3_aa: CASSLAVNTEAFF; cdr3_nt: TGTGCCAGCAGCTTGGCAGTGAACACTGAAGCTTTCTTT
d_call: NA; clone_size: NA; cdr3_length: 13; j_call: TRBJ1-1; v_call: TRBV29-1; cdr3_aa: CSVEPQGLTEAFF; cdr3_nt: TGCAGCGTTGAACCCCAGGGGTTAACTGAAGCTTTCTTT
d_call: NA; clone_size: NA; cdr3_length: 14; j_call: TRBJ2-5; v_call: TRBV18; cdr3_aa: CASSPPNSQETQYF; cdr3_nt: TGTGCCAGCTCACCACCGAACAGCCAAGAGACCCAGTACTTC
d_call: NA; clone_size: NA; cdr3_length: 15; j_call: TRBJ2-1; v_call: TRBV6-5; cdr3_aa: CASSYSVSQGEIKFF; cdr3_nt: TGTGCCAGCAGTTACTCGGTTTCACAGGGTGAGATAAAGTTCTTC
d_call: NA; clone_size: NA; cdr3_length: 12; j_call: TRBJ1-1; v_call: TRBV30; cdr3_aa: CAWSGGGRGAFF; cdr3_nt: TGTGCCTGGAGTGGCGGGGGGCGCGGGGCTTTCTTT
d_call: NA; clone_size: NA; cdr3_length: 12; j_call: TRBJ2-5; v_call: TRBV30; cdr3_aa: CAWRKAEETQYF; cdr3_nt: TGTGCCTGGAGAAAGGCCGAAGAGACCCAGTACTTC
d_call: NA; clone_size: NA; cdr3_length: 13; j_call: TRBJ1-2; v_call: TRBV25-1; cdr3_aa: CASSADGPSGYTF; cdr3_nt: TGTGCCAGCAGCGCGGACGGACCGTCAGGCTACACCTTC
d_call: TRBD2; clone_size: once; cdr3_length: 17; j_call: TRBJ2-2; v_call: TRBV13; cdr3_aa: CASSLGLAGSTPGELFF; cdr3_nt: TGTGCCAGCAGCTTAGGACTAGCGGGGTCTACTCCCGGGGAGCTGTTTTTT
d_call: NA; clone_size: NA; cdr3_length: 15; j_call: TRBJ1-6; v_call: TRBV2; cdr3_aa: CASSESWGLKSPLHF; cdr3_nt: TGTGCCAGCAGTGAAAGTTGGGGACTGAAGTCACCCCTCCACTTT
d_call: NA; clone_size: NA; cdr3_length: 13; j_call: TRBJ1-1; v_call: TRBV29-1; cdr3_aa: CSVGQTPDTEAFF; cdr3_nt: TGCAGCGTTGGTCAAACACCAGACACTGAAGCTTTCTTT
d_call: TRBD1; clone_size: NA; cdr3_length: 14; j_call: TRBJ1-5; v_call: TRBV6-5; cdr3_aa: CASSRTGMHQPQHF; cdr3_nt: TGTGCCAGCAGCAGGACAGGGATGCATCAGCCCCAGCATTTT
d_call: TRBD1; clone_size: NA; cdr3_length: 12; j_call: TRBJ2-1; v_call: TRBV29-1; cdr3_aa: CSTGGSYNEQFF; cdr3_nt: TGCAGCACAGGGGGCAGCTACAATGAGCAGTTCTTC
d_call: NA; clone_size: NA; cdr3_length: 14; j_call: TRBJ1-1; v_call: TRBV10-3; cdr3_aa: CAIGPSGANTEAFF; cdr3_nt: TGTGCCATCGGCCCTTCTGGGGCCAACACTGAGGCTTTCTTT
d_call: TRBD1; clone_size: NA; cdr3_length: 15; j_call: TRBJ2-5; v_call: TRBV5-6; cdr3_aa: CASSPDGTVQETQYF; cdr3_nt: TGTGCCAGCAGCCCGGACGGGACAGTACAAGAGACCCAGTACTTC
d_call: NA; clone_size: NA; cdr3_length: 13; j_call: TRBJ1-5; v_call: TRBV30; cdr3_aa: CAWSQDSSQPQHF; cdr3_nt: TGTGCCTGGAGCCAGGACAGTTCTCAGCCCCAGCATTTT
d_call: TRBD1; clone_size: NA; cdr3_length: 12; j_call: TRBJ2-3; v_call: TRBV29-1; cdr3_aa: CSVGTGADTQYF; cdr3_nt: TGCAGCGTTGGTACAGGGGCAGATACGCAGTATTTT
d_call: NA; clone_size: NA; cdr3_length: 14; j_call: TRBJ1-3; v_call: TRBV2; cdr3_aa: CASSDGSSGNTIYF; cdr3_nt: TGTGCCAGCAGTGATGGCAGCTCTGGAAACACCATATATTTT
d_call: NA; clone_size: NA; cdr3_length: 12; j_call: TRBJ1-1; v_call: TRBV30; cdr3_aa: CAWSRTDTEAFF; cdr3_nt: TGTGCCTGGAGTCGGACGGACACTGAAGCTTTCTTT
d_call: NA; clone_size: NA; cdr3_length: 15; j_call: TRBJ2-3; v_call: TRBV9; cdr3_aa: CASSVYGGRTDTQYF; cdr3_nt: TGTGCCAGCAGCGTTTATGGCGGCCGCACAGATACGCAGTATTTT
d_call: NA; clone_size: once; cdr3_length: 13; j_call: TRBJ2-7; v_call: TRBV2; cdr3_aa: CASSEVGEYEQYF; cdr3_nt: TGTGCCAGCAGTGAAGTGGGGGAGTACGAGCAGTACTTC
d_call: TRBD1; clone_size: NA; cdr3_length: 14; j_call: TRBJ1-3; v_call: TRBV6-1; cdr3_aa: CASRDRGMGNTIYF; cdr3_nt: TGTGCCAGCAGAGACAGGGGGATGGGAAACACCATATATTTT
d_call: NA; clone_size: once; cdr3_length: 18; j_call: TRBJ2-6; v_call: TRBV5-1; cdr3_aa: CASSLARGTDSGANVLTF; cdr3_nt: TGCGCCAGCAGCTTGGCCAGGGGCACCGACTCTGGGGCCAACGTCCTGACTTTC
d_call: NA; clone_size: NA; cdr3_length: 13; j_call: TRBJ2-1; v_call: TRBV29-1; cdr3_aa: CSVEGGRNNEQFF; cdr3_nt: TGCAGCGTTGAAGGCGGAAGAAACAATGAGCAGTTCTTC
d_call: NA; clone_size: NA; cdr3_length: 11; j_call: TRBJ1-1; v_call: TRBV29-1; cdr3_aa: CSVGLATEAFF; cdr3_nt: TGCAGCGTTGGGTTGGCCACTGAAGCTTTCTTT
d_call: NA; clone_size: NA; cdr3_length: 13; j_call: TRBJ1-5; v_call: TRBV4-1; cdr3_aa: CASSRGTHEPQHF; cdr3_nt: TGCGCCAGCAGCCGGGGGACCCACGAGCCCCAGCATTTT
d_call: NA; clone_size: few; cdr3_length: 12; j_call: TRBJ2-1; v_call: TRBV19; cdr3_aa: CASSWRTDEQFF; cdr3_nt: TGTGCCAGTAGTTGGCGCACCGATGAGCAGTTCTTC
d_call: NA; clone_size: NA; cdr3_length: 13; j_call: TRBJ2-1; v_call: TRBV13; cdr3_aa: CASSLLQGYEQFF; cdr3_nt: TGTGCCAGCAGCTTATTGCAGGGCTATGAGCAGTTCTTC
d_call: TRBD2; clone_size: NA; cdr3_length: 15; j_call: TRBJ2-5; v_call: TRBV13; cdr3_aa: CASSFLAGGQETQYF; cdr3_nt: TGTGCCAGCAGCTTCCTAGCGGGGGGCCAAGAGACCCAGTACTTC
d_call: NA; clone_size: NA; cdr3_length: 16; j_call: TRBJ1-6; v_call: TRBV2; cdr3_aa: CASSEARGRDNSPLHF; cdr3_nt: TGTGCCAGCAGTGAAGCAAGGGGAAGGGATAATTCACCCCTCCACTTT
d_call: NA; clone_size: once; cdr3_length: 13; j_call: TRBJ1-5; v_call: TRBV6-5; cdr3_aa: CASSWLPDQPQHF; cdr3_nt: TGTGCCAGCAGTTGGTTGCCGGATCAGCCCCAGCATTTT
d_call: NA; clone_size: NA; cdr3_length: 14; j_call: TRBJ1-2; v_call: TRBV15; cdr3_aa: CATSRDGALYGYTF; cdr3_nt: TGTGCCACCAGCAGAGATGGAGCCCTCTATGGCTACACCTTC
d_call: TRBD1; clone_size: NA; cdr3_length: 15; j_call: TRBJ2-2; v_call: TRBV5-1; cdr3_aa: CASSLTGLNTGELFF; cdr3_nt: TGCGCCAGCAGTTTGACAGGGCTGAACACCGGGGAGCTGTTTTTT
d_call: NA; clone_size: NA; cdr3_length: 14; j_call: TRBJ1-2; v_call: TRBV29-1; cdr3_aa: CSVEDAGVNYGYTF; cdr3_nt: TGCAGCGTTGAAGACGCAGGGGTGAACTATGGCTACACCTTC
d_call: NA; clone_size: few; cdr3_length: 13; j_call: TRBJ1-2; v_call: TRBV30; cdr3_aa: CAWSSRGDYGYTF; cdr3_nt: TGTGCCTGGTCCTCCCGGGGAGACTATGGCTACACCTTC
d_call: NA; clone_size: NA; cdr3_length: 15; j_call: TRBJ2-5; v_call: TRBV29-1; cdr3_aa: CSVLPTGLVQETQYF; cdr3_nt: TGCAGCGTGCTACCTACGGGCCTCGTCCAAGAGACCCAGTACTTC
d_call: NA; clone_size: few; cdr3_length: 16; j_call: TRBJ2-5; v_call: TRBV11-2; cdr3_aa: CASSARTQLGGETQYF; cdr3_nt: TGTGCCAGCAGCGCCCGGACTCAACTGGGTGGGGAGACCCAGTACTTC
d_call: NA; clone_size: NA; cdr3_length: 13; j_call: TRBJ1-1; v_call: TRBV30; cdr3_aa: CAWTGQWDTEAFF; cdr3_nt: TGTGCCTGGACCGGACAGTGGGACACTGAAGCTTTCTTT
d_call: NA; clone_size: NA; cdr3_length: 14; j_call: TRBJ1-5; v_call: TRBV30; cdr3_aa: CAWSGTGGDQPQHF; cdr3_nt: TGTGCCTGGAGTGGCACCGGCGGAGATCAGCCCCAGCATTTT
d_call: TRBD1; clone_size: NA; cdr3_length: 14; j_call: TRBJ2-5; v_call: TRBV13; cdr3_aa: CASSSPGQGKTQYF; cdr3_nt: TGTGCCAGCAGCTCCCCCGGACAGGGGAAGACCCAGTACTTC